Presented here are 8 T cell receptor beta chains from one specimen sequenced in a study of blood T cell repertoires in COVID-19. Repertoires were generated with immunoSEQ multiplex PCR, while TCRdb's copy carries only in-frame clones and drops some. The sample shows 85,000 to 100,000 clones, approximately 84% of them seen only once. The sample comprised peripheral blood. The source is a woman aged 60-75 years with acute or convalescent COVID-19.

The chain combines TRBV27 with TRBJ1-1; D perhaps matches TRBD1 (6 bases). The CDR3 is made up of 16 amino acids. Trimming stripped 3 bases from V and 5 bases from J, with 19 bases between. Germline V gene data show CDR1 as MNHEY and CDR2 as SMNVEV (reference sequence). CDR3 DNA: TGTGCCAGCAGTTTGTTTGCAGGGGTAGTAAGGACTGAAGCTTTCTTT. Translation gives CASSLFAGVVRTEAFF.

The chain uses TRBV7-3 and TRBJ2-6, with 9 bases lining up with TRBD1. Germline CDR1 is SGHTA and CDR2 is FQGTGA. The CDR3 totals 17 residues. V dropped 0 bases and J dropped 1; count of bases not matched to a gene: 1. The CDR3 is CASSLTGTGSGANVLTF. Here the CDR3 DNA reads TGTGCCAGCAGCTTAACGGGGACAGGGTCTGGGGCCAACGTCCTGACTTTC.

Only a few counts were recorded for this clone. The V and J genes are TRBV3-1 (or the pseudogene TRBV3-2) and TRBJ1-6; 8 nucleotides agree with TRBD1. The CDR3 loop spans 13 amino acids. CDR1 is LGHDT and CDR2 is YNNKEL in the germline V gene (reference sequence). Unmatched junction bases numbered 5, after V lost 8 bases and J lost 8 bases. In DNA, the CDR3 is TGTGCCAGCCGAGGACAGGGTGATTCACCCCTCCACTTT. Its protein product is CASRGQGDSPLHF.

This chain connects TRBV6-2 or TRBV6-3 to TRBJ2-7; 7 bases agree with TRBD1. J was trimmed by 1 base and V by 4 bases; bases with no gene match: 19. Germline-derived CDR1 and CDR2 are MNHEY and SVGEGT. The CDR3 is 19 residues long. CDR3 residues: CASSLTWRLTGTVSYEQYF. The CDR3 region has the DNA TGTGCCAGCAGTTTAACGTGGCGACTAACCGGGACAGTTTCCTACGAGCAGTACTTC.

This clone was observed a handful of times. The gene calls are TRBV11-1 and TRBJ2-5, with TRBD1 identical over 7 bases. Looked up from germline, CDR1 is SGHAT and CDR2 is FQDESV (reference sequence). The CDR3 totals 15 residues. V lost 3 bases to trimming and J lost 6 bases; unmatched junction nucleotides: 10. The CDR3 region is CASSLRRDRLQTQYF. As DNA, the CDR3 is TGTGCCAGCAGCTTGAGAAGGGACAGACTTCAGACCCAGTACTTC.

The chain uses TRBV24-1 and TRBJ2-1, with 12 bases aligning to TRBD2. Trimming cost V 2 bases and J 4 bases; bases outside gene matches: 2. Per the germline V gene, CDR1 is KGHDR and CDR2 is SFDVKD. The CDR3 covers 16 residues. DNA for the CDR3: TGTGCCACCAGTGATTGGACTAGCGGGGTTTACAATGAGCAGTTCTTC. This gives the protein CATSDWTSGVYNEQFF.

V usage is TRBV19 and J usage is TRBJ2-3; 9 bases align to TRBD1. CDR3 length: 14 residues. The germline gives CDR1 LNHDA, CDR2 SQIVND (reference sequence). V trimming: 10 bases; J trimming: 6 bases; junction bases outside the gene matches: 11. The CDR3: CATAGTGSSDTQYF. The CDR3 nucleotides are TGTGCCACCGCCGGGACAGGGTCCTCGGATACGCAGTATTTT. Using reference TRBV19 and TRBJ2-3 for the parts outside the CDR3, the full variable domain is DGGITQSPKYLFRKEGQNVTLSCEQNLNHDAMYWYRQDPGQGLRLIYYSQIVNDFQKGDIAEGYSVSREKKESFPLTVTSAQKNPTAFYLCATAGTGSSDTQYFGPGTRLTVL.

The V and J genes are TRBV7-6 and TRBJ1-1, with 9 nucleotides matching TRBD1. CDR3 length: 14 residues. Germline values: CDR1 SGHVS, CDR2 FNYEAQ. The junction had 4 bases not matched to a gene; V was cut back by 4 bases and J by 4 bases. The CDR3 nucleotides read TGTGCCAGCAGCTCCGGACAGGGGAGCACTGAAGCTTTCTTT. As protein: CASSSGQGSTEAFF.